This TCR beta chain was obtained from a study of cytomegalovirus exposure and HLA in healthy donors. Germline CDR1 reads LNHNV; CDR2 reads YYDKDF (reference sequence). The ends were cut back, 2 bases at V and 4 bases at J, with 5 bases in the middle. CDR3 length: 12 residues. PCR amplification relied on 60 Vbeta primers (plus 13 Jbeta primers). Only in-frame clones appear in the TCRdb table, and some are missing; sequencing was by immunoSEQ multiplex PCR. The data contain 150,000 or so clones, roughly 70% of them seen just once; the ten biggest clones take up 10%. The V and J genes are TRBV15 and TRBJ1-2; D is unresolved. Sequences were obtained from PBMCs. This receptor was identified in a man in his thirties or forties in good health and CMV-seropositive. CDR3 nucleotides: TGTGCCACCAGCAGACCGGGCTATGGCTACACCTTC. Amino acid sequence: CATSRPGYGYTF.